This passage covers 30 T cell receptor beta chains from one sample sequenced in a study of metastatic and nonmetastatic thyroid tumors. TCRdb re-called clones via MiXCR from the PCR reads. The sample includes roughly 57,000 clones, approximately 20% of them seen just once. There were no patients who had received any treatment before thyroid surgery. The sequenced sample consisted of blood. These receptors were taken from a female donor with papillary thyroid cancer or a benign thyroid nodule (not recorded which). Some clones in this sample may be carry-over from other donors' samples.

This clone was recorded once. An end of the junction differs from the germline gene, which may be a read error. The chain employs TRBV5-1 and TRBJ2-7, with a tentative D call TRBD2 (5 bases). The germline V gene has CDR1 SGHRS and CDR2 YFSETQ. The CDR3 is made up of 12 amino acids. CDR3 in DNA: TGCGTCAGCAGTCTGCATTGGGAGGAGCAGTACTTC. Translating gives CVSSLHWEEQYF.

As for this clone: Relative to the germline gene, one junction end is altered; a read error may explain this. The chain couples TRBV5-1 to TRBJ2-7, with 8 bases identical to TRBD1. CDR3 size: 14 residues. Germline CDR1 is SGHRS and CDR2 is YFSETQ. The CDR3 DNA sequence: TGCGCCAGCTGCCCCCCTGACAGGGGTTACGCGCAGTACTTC. The encoded protein is CASCPPDRGYAQYF.

This clone appeared a few times. A read error is possible here, since a much larger clone lies one base away. This sequence joins TRBV7-6 and TRBJ2-7; D may be TRBD1 or TRBD2 (5 bases each). V shed 7 bases and J shed 2 bases, with 18 bases lying between them. This CDR3 is built from 15 residues. Germline V gene lookup returns CDR1 SGHVS and CDR2 FNYEAQ. The CDR3 protein is CASIHSGQGAYEQYF. DNA for the CDR3: TGTGCCAGCATTCACAGCGGACAAGGGGCCTACGAGCAGTACTTC.

The genes are TRBV27 and TRBJ2-1; tentatively, D is TRBD1 (6 bases). The length of the CDR3 is 16 residues. Trimming pared 2 bases from V and 4 bases from J, leaving 15 bases between. Germline-derived CDR1 and CDR2 are MNHEY and SMNVEV (reference sequence). The CDR3 nucleotides read TGTGCCAGCAGTTTAATAGGGGACATAACTTACAATGAGCAGTTCTTC. Residues: CASSLIGDITYNEQFF.

The chain carries TRBV9 and TRBJ2-3, with a tentative D call TRBD2 (7 bases). V lost 0 bases and J 12 bases, leaving 23 bases between the germline ends. Per germline, CDR1 SGDLS and CDR2 YYNGEE. The CDR3 extends over 16 amino acids. CDR3 residues: CASSVEGGSVRDTQYF. Here the CDR3 DNA reads TGTGCCAGCAGCGTAGAGGGGGGGTCAGTAAGGGACACCCAGTATTTT.

This clone has a count of ten or more. The rearrangement uses TRBV28 and TRBJ1-4; no clear D. The CDR3 sequence is 15 residues long. Trimming shortened V by 6 bases and J by 8 bases, and 19 bases separated the two germline ends. The germline V gene has CDR1 MDHEN and CDR2 SYDVKM. DNA for the CDR3: TGTGCCAGCAGAAATCCTCGGGAATATGAGGAAAAACTGTTTTTT. Protein sequence: CASRNPREYEEKLFF.

This clone showed up many times. V and J are TRBV6-1 and TRBJ2-3, with 7 positions matching TRBD2. Germline CDR1 MNHNS, CDR2 SASEGT. V shed 7 bases, J shed 0 bases, and the junction held 7 bases outside the gene matches. The CDR3 covers 15 residues. The CDR3 DNA follows: TGTGCCAGCATTCTCATCGGGGGGAGCACAGATACGCAGTATTTT. It specifies CASILIGGSTDTQYF.

This clone was recorded at least ten times. The rearrangement links TRBV7-9 to TRBJ1-1; tentative D call: TRBD1 (5 bases). This CDR3 spans 15 amino acids. V was trimmed by 7 bases and J by 1 base, leaving 16 bases between them. Germline CDR1 and CDR2: SEHNR and FQNEAQ (reference sequence). For the CDR3, the DNA is TGTGCCAGCACCCATCCCAGACAGAGGAACACTGAAGCTTTCTTT. Its protein product is CASTHPRQRNTEAFF.

In this sample, this clone turned up a few times. V gene TRBV6-2 or TRBV6-3 combines with J gene TRBJ2-3; a possible D gene is TRBD2 (5 bases). V shed 6 bases and J shed 4 bases, with 8 bases lying between them. The V gene's germline CDR1 is MNHEY and CDR2 SVGEGT. This CDR3 comprises 12 residues. DNA for the CDR3: TGTGCCAGCAGGGAGAGGGCAGATACGCAGTATTTT. This codes for CASRERADTQYF.

In this sample, this clone turned up many times. The chain has TRBV19 and TRBJ2-3; 8 nucleotides line up with TRBD1. Germline trimming cut 4 bases from V and 4 bases from J; bases unmatched to any gene: 10. The CDR3 runs to 16 residues. Germline V gene sequence: CDR1 LNHDA, CDR2 SQIVND (reference sequence). The CDR3 bases are TGTGCCAGTAGTAGACCGGGACAGGTGACCCCAGATACGCAGTATTTT. Residues: CASSRPGQVTPDTQYF. Using reference TRBV19 and TRBJ2-3 for the parts outside the CDR3, the full variable domain is DGGITQSPKYLFRKEGQNVTLSCEQNLNHDAMYWYRQDPGQGLRLIYYSQIVNDFQKGDIAEGYSVSREKKESFPLTVTSAQKNPTAFYLCASSRPGQVTPDTQYFGPGTRLTVL.

Of note for this clone: Given the absence of the conserved phenylalanine or tryptophan at the CDR3 end, a read error is likely. Because the CDR3's place on the DNA is in doubt, the DNA is left out and the CDR3 is given as listed by TCRdb. J is TRBJ2-7 and V is TRBV12-3 or TRBV12-4; the table names TRBD2, a call not compared with the DNA. The CDR3 is made up of 15 amino acids, end residues included. The CDR3 loop reads CASSLRGSGSYEHYY.

This clone was picked up a small number of times. This could be a read error, since a much larger clone is one nucleotide away. This sample includes further DNA sequences coding for the same CDR3. The chain joins TRBV7-6 to TRBJ2-5, with D perhaps matching TRBD2 (6 bases). Deletions cut 8 bases from V and 5 bases from J, with 9 bases between. Germline-derived CDR1 and CDR2 are SGHVS and FNYEAQ. The CDR3 is made up of 11 amino acids. The CDR3 sequence: CASGGAETQYF. DNA of the CDR3: TGTGCCAGCGGCGGGGCTGAGACCCAGTACTTC.

This clone was counted at least ten times. The chain is built from TRBV25-1 and TRBJ1-4; D is ambiguous. Germline V CDR1 and CDR2: MGHDK, SYGVNS. V was clipped by 3 bases and J by 8 bases, with 1 base between them. The CDR3 loop spans 10 amino acids. Written as DNA, the CDR3 is TGTGCCAGCAGTGACGAAAAACTGTTTTTT. This translates into CASSDEKLFF.

This clone was found many times. The chain combines TRBV6-4 with TRBJ2-2; TRBD2 is a possible D gene (5 bases). The CDR3 has 14 residues. In germline, CDR1 is MRHNA, CDR2 SNTAGT. V was shortened by 6 bases and J by 0 bases, with 8 bases between the two germline ends. CDR3 nucleotide sequence: TGTGCCAGCAGCCGGGGTCCGAACACCGGGGAGCTGTTTTTT. Translated, it gives CASSRGPNTGELFF.

This clone was recorded many times. The chain joins TRBV3-1 to TRBJ1-2, with 9 positions matching TRBD1. J was trimmed by 3 bases and V by 4 bases; bases with no gene match: 9. Germline assignment: CDR1 LGHDT and CDR2 YNNKEL (reference sequence). CDR3 length: 16 amino acids. The CDR3 nucleotides read TGTGCCAGCAGCCGAGGGACAGGGACCTGGGACTATGGCTACACCTTC. Translating it yields CASSRGTGTWDYGYTF.

As for this clone: The germline gene is not matched at one end of the junction; a read error may be the cause. The chain carries TRBV19 and TRBJ2-6; D is ambiguous. Germline-derived CDR1 and CDR2 are LNHDA and SQIVND (reference sequence). CDR3 length: 16 residues. CDR3 DNA: TGTGCCAGTAGCTTCAGACACAGCTCTGCGGCCAACGTCCTGACTTTC. Its translation is CASSFRHSSAANVLTF.

The table lists this clone with many counts. The V gene is TRBV12-3 or TRBV12-4, the J gene TRBJ2-6; no clear D gene. The CDR3 runs to 16 residues. V lost 1 base and J lost 4, with 11 bases in between. The CDR3: CASSLEPVGGANVLTF. CDR3 DNA sequence: TGTGCCAGCAGTTTAGAACCAGTCGGGGGGGCCAACGTCCTGACTTTC.

The sample holds many counts of this clone. The chain uses TRBV5-1 and TRBJ2-2; tentatively, D is TRBD2 (6 bases). This CDR3 is 15 amino acids long. V was clipped by 6 bases and J by 3 bases, with 15 bases between them. CDR1 SGHRS and CDR2 YFSETQ come from the germline V gene. The CDR3 is CASKEPGADTGELFF. The CDR3 coding sequence is TGCGCCAGCAAGGAGCCGGGAGCGGACACCGGGGAGCTGTTTTTT. Based on the CDR3 plus reference TRBV5-1 and TRBJ2-2, the full variable domain is KAGVTQTPRYLIKTRGQQVTLSCSPISGHRSVSWYQQTPGQGLQFLFEYFSETQRNKGNFPGRFSGRQFSNSRSEMNVSTLELGDSALYLCASKEPGADTGELFFGEGSRLTVL.

This clone was counted ten times or more. This clone may be a read error of a much larger clone one base away. The chain has TRBV28 and TRBJ2-2, with D uncertain. V was shortened by 4 bases and J by 10 bases, with 16 bases between the two germline ends. This CDR3 is 14 amino acids long. Germline V gene sequence: CDR1 MDHEN, CDR2 SYDVKM. CDR3 sequence: CASSSSFAREELFF. The CDR3, as DNA: TGTGCCAGCAGTTCCTCGTTCGCTAGGGAGGAGCTGTTTTTT.

This clone was found many times. The V and J genes are TRBV3-1 and TRBJ2-7; tentatively, D is TRBD2 (5 bases). CDR3 length: 12 amino acids. Germline V gene lookup returns CDR1 LGHDT and CDR2 YNNKEL (reference sequence). The V end was cut by 4 bases, the J end by 6 bases, with 10 bases between. CDR3 protein: CASSPQGGEQYF. The CDR3 nucleotides are TGTGCCAGCAGCCCCCAAGGAGGCGAGCAGTACTTC.

The V call is TRBV9, the J call TRBJ2-7; a possible D gene is TRBD1 (5 bases). This CDR3 contains 14 residues. Germline CDR1 is SGDLS and CDR2 is YYNGEE. Trimming took off 4 bases at V and 2 bases at J, with 13 bases between the two ends. The CDR3 bases are TGTGCCAGCAGCAGACAGCGTCAACCCTACGAGCAGTACTTC. Protein product: CASSRQRQPYEQYF.

This clone was picked up many times. The V gene is TRBV6-4, the J gene TRBJ1-5, with D possibly matching TRBD1 (6 bases). The CDR3 contains 15 residues. Trimming pared 9 bases from V and 1 base from J, leaving 16 bases between. The germline CDR1 and CDR2 sequences are MRHNA and SNTAGT. As DNA, the CDR3 is TGTGCCAGGATCCAAACAGGGAGGAGCAATCAGCCCCAGCATTTT. Protein product: CARIQTGRSNQPQHF.

This clone showed up many times. The V gene is TRBV12-3 or TRBV12-4, the J gene TRBJ1-5, with D perhaps matching TRBD1 (6 bases). The V end was cut by 6 bases, the J end by 4 bases, with 22 bases between. The CDR3 totals 17 residues. CDR3 residues: CASSPWGPDRRNQPQHF. The CDR3 region has the DNA TGTGCCAGCAGCCCCTGGGGGCCTGACAGGAGAAATCAGCCCCAGCATTTT.

This clone was seen many times. This chain uses TRBV3-1 with TRBJ2-5; TRBD2 matches 8 bases. The junction had 8 bases not matched to a gene; V was cut back by 0 bases and J by 5 bases. The CDR3 is 16 residues long. Germline V CDR1 and CDR2: LGHDT, YNNKEL (reference sequence). The CDR3 protein is CASSQDRGGVQETQYF. Here the CDR3 DNA reads TGTGCCAGCAGCCAAGACCGGGGGGGTGTTCAGGAGACCCAGTACTTC.

The V call is TRBV20-1, the J call TRBJ1-2; no reliable D call. Between the trimmed V and J ends, which lost 3 bases and 14 bases, there was a span of 13 bases. This CDR3 comprises 10 residues. Germline values: CDR1 DFQATT, CDR2 SNEGSKA (reference sequence). CDR3 in DNA: TGCAGTGCTAGTTCAGGAACCCATACCTTC. Its protein product is CSASSGTHTF.

Comment on this clone: With a much larger clone just one base away, this may be a read error. The chain employs TRBV4-1 and TRBJ2-2; 7 nucleotides match TRBD2. Germline V gene lookup returns CDR1 MGHRA and CDR2 YSYEKL. V gave up 1 base and J gave up 4 bases; unmatched junction bases: 6. This CDR3 region has 16 residues. The CDR3 DNA reads as TGCGCCAGCAGCCAAGGGGGGGGATGGTTCACCGGGGAGCTGTTTTTT. Amino acid sequence: CASSQGGGWFTGELFF.

This clone has ten or more counts. V is TRBV3-1 and J is TRBJ1-2; D remains unclear. CDR3 size: 13 residues. Looked up from germline, CDR1 is LGHDT and CDR2 is YNNKEL (reference sequence). V was cut by 2 bases and J by 0 bases, with 4 bases left in between. DNA of the CDR3: TGTGCCAGCAGCCAAATAGCTAACTATGGCTACACCTTC. Amino acid sequence: CASSQIANYGYTF.

This clone was seen ten or more times. The rearrangement uses TRBV20-1 and TRBJ2-7, with D possibly TRBD1 on 5 matching bases. V lost 3 bases and J 6 bases, leaving 12 bases between the germline ends. Looked up from germline, CDR1 is DFQATT and CDR2 is SNEGSKA (reference sequence). The CDR3 extends over 12 amino acids. The CDR3 DNA is TGCAGTGCTAGCCCCCCCAGGGCCGAGCAGTACTTC. Translated: CSASPPRAEQYF.

Many counts were recorded for this clone. The chain has TRBV7-9 and TRBJ2-7; 7 nucleotides align to TRBD1. The CDR3 is made up of 16 amino acids. Per the germline V gene, CDR1 is SEHNR and CDR2 is FQNEAQ (reference sequence). V trimming: 5 bases; J trimming: 3 bases; junction bases outside the gene matches: 13. The chain's CDR3 is CASSTSPGQNFYEQYF. The DNA for the CDR3 is TGTGCCAGCAGCACCTCGCCGGGACAGAACTTCTACGAGCAGTACTTC.

Only one count was recorded for this clone. The junction and the germline gene differ at one end; a read error may be behind it. The chain has TRBV6-2 or TRBV6-3 and TRBJ2-3; 7 nucleotides agree with TRBD1. CDR3 length: 19 amino acids. Germline V CDR1 and CDR2: MNHEY, SVGEGT. The chain's CDR3 is CASSYSVGCGQAGTDKQYF. In DNA form, the CDR3 reads TGTGCCAGCAGTTACTCAGTGGGGTGCGGACAGGCGGGCACAGATAAGCAGTATTTT.